These 32 T cell receptor beta chains share one sample of origin, sequenced in a study of blood T cell repertoires in COVID-19. The table came from immunoSEQ multiplex PCR; TCRdb's copy has only in-frame clones and leaves some out. The sample carries about 200,000 clones, less than 95% recorded once. Specimen: peripheral blood. The origin of the receptors is a man aged 25-45 years with COVID-19, enrolled during active disease.

The gene calls are TRBV19 and TRBJ1-4, with 7 bases identical to TRBD1. This CDR3 contains 16 residues. J lost 13 bases, V lost 6 bases, and 20 bases had no gene match. Per the germline V gene, CDR1 is LNHDA and CDR2 is SQIVND (reference sequence). DNA for the CDR3: TGTGCCAGTAGCCTTTTTCAGGGGGGCACGGCGAATGGACTGTTTTTT. Translated, it gives CASSLFQGGTANGLFF.

The chain couples TRBV11-2 to TRBJ1-5; D is perhaps TRBD1 (6 bases). CDR1 is SGHAT and CDR2 is FQNNGV in the germline V gene. The CDR3 consists of 15 residues. V was trimmed by 5 bases and J by 6 bases, leaving 17 bases between them. CDR3 DNA sequence: TGTGCCAGCAGCGGTAGCGTGGGGGCGCGTCAGCCCCAGCATTTT. Translating it yields CASSGSVGARQPQHF.

The V gene is TRBV27, the J gene TRBJ1-4; D may be TRBD1 (5 bases). The germline gives CDR1 MNHEY, CDR2 SMNVEV (reference sequence). CDR3 length equals 15 residues. V was shortened by 6 bases and J by 7 bases, with 18 bases between the two germline ends. CDR3 in DNA: TGTGCCAGCAGCCATTTAGGCAGGGTTCGTGAAAAACTGTTTTTT. Translating it yields CASSHLGRVREKLFF.

The V gene is TRBV4-1, the J gene TRBJ1-2, with 8 bases fitting TRBD1. V shed 2 bases and J 4 bases; nucleotides not matched to a gene: 9. CDR1 and CDR2 from the germline V gene are MGHRA and YSYEKL. This CDR3 has 16 amino acids. The CDR3 region is CASSQSPPDRVYGYTF. The CDR3 DNA follows: TGCGCCAGCAGCCAATCCCCCCCGGACAGGGTCTATGGCTACACCTTC.

This chain connects TRBV6-5 to TRBJ1-2; a weak D match, TRBD1 (6 bases). The germline CDR1 and CDR2 sequences are MNHEY and SVGAGI. The CDR3 has 13 residues. V lost 8 bases to trimming and J lost 7 bases, with 17 bases between them. The CDR3 nucleotides read TGTGCCAGCGGGGACACCTACGTACGTGGCTACACCTTC. Translation: CASGDTYVRGYTF.

The rearrangement joins TRBV5-5 to TRBJ1-1; the match to TRBD1 covers 10 bases. The CDR3 extends over 19 amino acids. Unmatched junction bases numbered 16, after V lost 0 bases and J lost 5 bases. The germline V gene has CDR1 SGHKS and CDR2 YYEKEE (reference sequence). The DNA of the CDR3 is TGTGCCAGCAGCTTGGCTTGGCGGGACAGGGGAACTGGAAGAACTGAAGCTTTCTTT. Protein product: CASSLAWRDRGTGRTEAFF.

This sequence joins TRBV5-5 and TRBJ1-3, with D possibly being TRBD1 (5 bases). This CDR3 has 18 residues. Trimming took off 4 bases at V and 0 bases at J, with 20 bases between the two ends. The germline gives CDR1 SGHKS, CDR2 YYEKEE (reference sequence). Here the CDR3 DNA reads TGTGCCAGCAGCGCGGTAGCGGCCAGTAGGGGCTCTGGAAACACCATATATTTT. It specifies CASSAVAASRGSGNTIYF. Supplemented by reference TRBV5-5 and TRBJ1-3, the full variable domain reads DAGVTQSPTHLIKTRGQQVTLRCSPISGHKSVSWYQQVLGQGPQFIFQYYEKEERGRGNFPDRFSARQFPNYSSELNVNALLLGDSALYLCASSAVAASRGSGNTIYFGEGSWLTVV.

The genes are TRBV6-5 and TRBJ2-7; tentatively, D is TRBD1 (5 bases). The CDR3 contains 12 residues. CDR1 and CDR2 (germline): MNHEY, SVGAGI. V was shortened by 8 bases and J by 2 bases, with 10 bases between the two germline ends. Here the CDR3 reads CASQTGTYEQYF. CDR3 in DNA: TGTGCCAGCCAAACAGGCACCTACGAGCAGTACTTC.

This rearrangement joins TRBV7-3 to TRBJ1-1, with 8 bases identical to TRBD1. Germline assignment: CDR1 SGHTA and CDR2 FQGTGA. J gave up 4 bases and V 1 base, and 14 bases lay outside the gene matches. The CDR3 sequence is 18 residues long. CDR3: CASSLSGPGGAEGTEAFF. DNA for the CDR3: TGTGCCAGCAGCTTAAGTGGGCCAGGGGGCGCTGAGGGCACTGAAGCTTTCTTT.

The genes are TRBV12-5 and TRBJ1-2, with D maybe TRBD1 (6 bases). The CDR3 sequence is 13 residues long. Trimming removed 6 bases from V and 5 bases from J, with 13 bases in between. In germline, CDR1 is LGHNT, CDR2 FRNRAP. The CDR3: CASGHGGAYGYTF. CDR3 bases: TGTGCTAGTGGACATGGGGGGGCATATGGCTACACCTTC.

V is TRBV14 and J is TRBJ2-3; a weak D match, TRBD1 (5 bases). The CDR3 loop spans 15 amino acids. Germline lookup yields CDR1 SGHDN and CDR2 FVKESK. Trimming shortened V by 1 base and J by 4 bases, and 12 bases separated the two germline ends. DNA of the CDR3: TGTGCCAGCAGCCAAGGGCAAGGGGCGGCAGATACGCAGTATTTT. This gives the protein CASSQGQGAADTQYF.

The chain carries TRBV6-1 and TRBJ2-5; 11 bases are a match to TRBD2. The V and J ends lost 1 base and 0 bases, in that order; junction bases with no gene match: 7. The germline V gene encodes CDR1 MNHNS and CDR2 SASEGT. The CDR3 is 18 residues long. For the CDR3, the DNA is TGTGCCAGCAGTGAAGTAGGGCTAGCGGGGGGCTACCAAGAGACCCAGTACTTC. Protein product: CASSEVGLAGGYQETQYF.

The chain combines TRBV3-1 (or the pseudogene TRBV3-2) with TRBJ2-7, with 10 bases that match TRBD2. V was clipped by 4 bases and J by 2 bases; unmatched bases: 5. CDR1 and CDR2 from the germline V gene are LGHDT and YNNKEL (reference sequence). The CDR3 totals 15 residues. The DNA for the CDR3 is TGTGCCAGCAGCCCCAGAGCGGGGGGGCCCTACGAGCAGTACTTC. Protein product: CASSPRAGGPYEQYF.

The J gene is TRBJ2-7, the V gene TRBV29-1; the D is unclear. The CDR3 extends over 11 amino acids. Trimming took 4 bases from V and 3 from J, leaving 7 bases between them. Germline V lookup: CDR1 SQVTM, CDR2 ANQGSEA. The chain's CDR3 is CSVGLGYEQYF. Written as DNA, the CDR3 is TGCAGCGTTGGGCTTGGCTACGAGCAGTACTTC.

In this sample, this clone turned up a few times. This chain joins TRBV5-4 and TRBJ2-7; TRBD2 matches at 10 bases. The CDR3 runs 16 residues. V lost 4 bases to trimming and J lost 5 bases; unmatched junction nucleotides: 12. Per the germline V gene, CDR1 is SGHNT and CDR2 is YYREEE (reference sequence). CDR3 protein: CASSPPEAGGPDEQYF. CDR3 in DNA: TGTGCCAGCAGCCCACCCGAAGCGGGGGGGCCTGACGAGCAGTACTTC.

This chain joins TRBV5-4 and TRBJ2-7; D perhaps matches TRBD2 (6 bases). The CDR3 covers 13 residues. V was pared by 1 base and J by 6 bases, with 11 bases between. Per germline, CDR1 SGHNT and CDR2 YYREEE (reference sequence). CDR3 coding DNA: TGTGCCAGCAGCTTGTGGGGGGTAGCCGAGCAGTACTTC. This codes for CASSLWGVAEQYF.

CDR3 residues: CASSLAGAGELFF. The CDR3 DNA sequence: TGTGCCAGCAGCCTTGCGGGGGCCGGGGAGCTGTTTTTT. The chain has TRBV4-2 and TRBJ2-2; 7 positions match TRBD2. After removal of 4 bases from V and 6 bases from J, the junction contained 2 bases not matched to a gene. The CDR3 has 13 amino acids. Germline CDR1 reads LGHNA; CDR2 reads YNFKEQ.

The chain uses TRBV28 and TRBJ1-1, with 9 bases fitting TRBD1. CDR1 is MDHEN, CDR2 SYDVKM, per germline. This CDR3 region has 14 residues. After removal of 6 bases from V and 3 bases from J, the junction contained 5 bases not matched to a gene. CDR3 in DNA: TGTGCCAGCAGGCGGGACAGGGTCGACACTGAAGCTTTCTTT. Translating it yields CASRRDRVDTEAFF.

V usage is TRBV6-5 and J usage is TRBJ2-2; 8 bases are a match to TRBD2. CDR3 length equals 15 residues. The V and J ends lost 6 bases and 6 bases, in that order; junction bases with no gene match: 9. Germline values: CDR1 MNHEY, CDR2 SVGAGI. As DNA, the CDR3 is TGTGCCAGCAGCGTTGAGTCGGGGGGGCCCGGGGAGCTGTTTTTT. It translates to CASSVESGGPGELFF.

This CDR3 reads CASSPLGGGNQPQHF. DNA of the CDR3: TGTGCCAGCAGCCCCTTAGGGGGCGGCAATCAGCCCCAGCATTTT. This chain links TRBV11-2 with TRBJ1-5; TRBD1 aligns across 7 bases. Germline lookup yields CDR1 SGHAT and CDR2 FQNNGV. Trimming at V came to 5 bases and at J to 2 bases, leaving 6 bases not matched to a gene. The CDR3 loop spans 15 amino acids.

The V and J genes are TRBV4-1 and TRBJ2-5; 14 bases map to TRBD2. The ends lost 1 base at V and 2 bases at J; junction bases unmatched: 9. In germline, CDR1 is MGHRA, CDR2 YSYEKL. This CDR3 contains 19 residues. The DNA for the CDR3 is TGCGCCAGCAGCCAAGGTATTTCCGGACTAGCGGGGGGACAAGAGACCCAGTACTTC. Its protein product is CASSQGISGLAGGQETQYF.

The rearrangement joins TRBV19 to TRBJ1-6, with 9 nucleotides matching TRBD1. The CDR3 has 13 residues. CDR1 and CDR2 (germline): LNHDA, SQIVND (reference sequence). V was clipped by 7 bases and J by 8 bases; unmatched bases: 3. Written as DNA, the CDR3 is TGTGCCAGTAACCGGGACAGGGATTCACCCCTCCACTTT. This sequence encodes CASNRDRDSPLHF.

The V call is TRBV19, the J call TRBJ2-4; 10 bases line up with TRBD2. The V and J ends lost 7 bases and 3 bases, in that order; junction bases with no gene match: 6. The CDR3 covers 15 residues. Germline V gives CDR1 LNHDA, CDR2 SQIVND (reference sequence). The CDR3 coding sequence is TGTGCCAGTAACGACGAGCGGGGGGGCAAAAACATTCAGTACTTC. It specifies CASNDERGGKNIQYF.

This clone was recorded only once. The V call is TRBV9, the J call TRBJ2-7, with D perhaps matching TRBD1 (5 bases). The germline V gene encodes CDR1 SGDLS and CDR2 YYNGEE. This CDR3 spans 14 amino acids. The V end lost 1 base, the J end lost 1 base, and 9 bases lay between the germline ends. The CDR3 DNA sequence: TGTGCCAGCAGCGTAAGGGGTGGATCCTACGAGCAGTACTTC. Its protein is CASSVRGGSYEQYF.

The chain uses TRBV7-3 and TRBJ1-6; TRBD1 matches 7 bases. With V trimmed by 5 bases and J by 10 bases, 5 bases remained unmatched. The CDR3 loop spans 13 amino acids. The germline V gene encodes CDR1 SGHTA and CDR2 FQGTGA. The CDR3 DNA sequence: TGTGCCAGCAGCCCCAGACAGGGCTCACCCCTCCACTTT. Amino acids: CASSPRQGSPLHF. Complete variable domain (other parts from reference TRBV7-3 and TRBJ1-6): GAGVSQTPSNKVTEKGKYVELRCDPISGHTALYWYRQSLGQGPEFLIYFQGTGAADDSGLPNDRFFAVRPEGSVSTLKIQRTERGDSAVYLCASSPRQGSPLHFGNGTRLTVT.

CDR3 DNA: TGTGCCAGCAGTGATGGGACTAGCGGCACAGATACGCAGTATTTT. Encoded protein: CASSDGTSGTDTQYF. The gene calls are TRBV6-4 and TRBJ2-3; 10 nucleotides align to TRBD2. V dropped 3 bases and J dropped 1; count of bases not matched to a gene: 1. Germline CDR1 reads MRHNA; CDR2 reads SNTAGT. The CDR3 runs 15 residues.

The chain is built from TRBV5-6 and TRBJ1-1; D is unresolved. The CDR3 has 15 residues. V was clipped by 3 bases and J by 1 base, with 13 bases between them. The germline CDR1 and CDR2 sequences are SGHDT and YYEEEE. Here the CDR3 reads CASSSAPGSNTEAFF. DNA for the CDR3: TGTGCCAGCAGCTCGGCTCCGGGGTCGAACACTGAAGCTTTCTTT.

This clone was recorded once. The chain carries TRBV2 and TRBJ2-1; the match to TRBD2 covers 11 bases. Trimming took 7 bases from V and 4 from J; bases not matched to a gene: 6. Germline V CDR1 and CDR2: SNHLY, FYNNEI. This CDR3 spans 15 amino acids. This chain's CDR3 is CASIQTSGVYNEQFF. The CDR3 nucleotides are TGTGCCAGCATCCAGACTAGCGGGGTATACAATGAGCAGTTCTTC.

The chain is built from TRBV14 and TRBJ1-1, with D maybe TRBD1 (5 bases). The CDR3 covers 15 residues. The ends were cut back, 1 base at V and 5 bases at J, with 14 bases in the middle. Germline CDR1 reads SGHDN; CDR2 reads FVKESK. The CDR3 here is CASSQGIGARTEAFF. The CDR3, as DNA: TGTGCCAGCAGCCAAGGAATTGGGGCGCGGACTGAAGCTTTCTTT.

A single count supports this clone. This chain uses TRBV3-1 (or the pseudogene TRBV3-2) with TRBJ1-4; TRBD1 matches 8 bases. Trimming took 1 base from V and 7 from J; bases not matched to a gene: 8. CDR1 is LGHDT and CDR2 is YNNKEL in the germline V gene (reference sequence). This CDR3 contains 16 residues. The CDR3 here is CASSQAGTGVFEKLFF. CDR3 bases: TGTGCCAGCAGCCAAGCCGGGACAGGAGTGTTTGAAAAACTGTTTTTT.

V usage is TRBV27 and J usage is TRBJ1-2; TRBD1 matches at 10 bases. The CDR3 is 14 amino acids. The germline CDR1 and CDR2 sequences are MNHEY and SMNVEV (reference sequence). Trimming removed 4 bases from V and 2 bases from J; junction bases left unmatched: 1. The CDR3 is CASSSTGGNYGYTF. The DNA of the CDR3 is TGTGCCAGCAGTTCGACAGGGGGCAACTATGGCTACACCTTC.

The chain recombines TRBV27 with TRBJ2-7, with D perhaps TRBD1 (5 bases). V lost 2 bases and J 3 bases, leaving 17 bases between the germline ends. Germline CDR1 is MNHEY and CDR2 is SMNVEV (reference sequence). This CDR3 has 16 residues. The DNA for the CDR3 is TGTGCCAGCAGTTTAGGGGCTTGGACAAGGGACTACGAGCAGTACTTC. Protein sequence: CASSLGAWTRDYEQYF.